The TCR beta chain under discussion was sequenced for a study of blood T cell repertoires in COVID-19. Study context: Collection of acute and convalescent COVID-19 samples took place in the United States, Italy and Spain. Sample material is recorded as cDNA or gDNA derived from T cells, B-cell-depleted T cells, or PBMCs.

This CDR3 contains 15 residues. Germline assignment: CDR1 MNHEY and CDR2 SVGAGI. V was cut by 4 bases and J by 6 bases, with 18 bases left in between. Original methodology: Scientists estimated how many nucleated cells there were by amplifying reference gene primers. The table came from immunoSEQ multiplex PCR; TCRdb's copy has only in-frame clones and leaves some out. V, J and clone size reflect that table, while D and trimming were determined from the DNA. The data hold about 260,000 clones, with roughly 86% observed a single time. This chain joins TRBV6-5 and TRBJ1-1; D may be TRBD1 (6 bases). The sequence was collected from a woman in her 50s with acute or convalescent COVID-19. The specimen sequenced was peripheral blood. CDR3 in amino acids: CASSSSLQGGAEAFF. The CDR3 bases are TGTGCCAGCAGTTCCAGCCTACAGGGCGGCGCTGAAGCTTTCTTT.